The 29 T cell receptor beta chains reported below all come from one sample, sequenced in a study of cytomegalovirus exposure and HLA in healthy donors. Vbeta (60) and Jbeta (13) primers were used in the PCR. This table comes from immunoSEQ multiplex PCR, and its TCRdb copy is limited to in-frame clones, with some not included. The sample yields some 110,000 clones, about 76% seen once. The sample taken for sequencing was PBMCs. Receptors originate from a woman aged 55-70 years in good health and CMV-seropositive.

With regard to this clone: Distinct nucleotide sequences in the sample also encode this CDR3. The genes are TRBV5-1 and TRBJ1-5; 7 nucleotides line up with TRBD1. The V and J ends lost 1 base and 2 bases, in that order; junction bases with no gene match: 0. The CDR3 extends over 14 amino acids. Germline V lookup: CDR1 SGHRS, CDR2 YFSETQ. CDR3: CASSLTGGNQPQHF. As DNA, the CDR3 is TGCGCCAGCAGCTTGACAGGGGGCAATCAGCCCCAGCATTTT.

The chain combines TRBV14 with TRBJ2-3; perhaps TRBD1 as D (5 bases). The length of the CDR3 is 15 residues. Trimming took off 1 base at V and 0 bases at J, with 8 bases between the two ends. In germline, CDR1 is SGHDN, CDR2 FVKESK. CDR3 sequence reads: CASSQVTDSTDTQYF. CDR3 DNA: TGTGCCAGCAGCCAAGTGACAGACAGCACAGATACGCAGTATTTT.

This chain connects TRBV6-6 to TRBJ1-2; D possibly corresponds to TRBD1 (6 bases). CDR1 MNHNY and CDR2 SVGAGI come from the germline V gene (reference sequence). Trimming pared 5 bases from V and 8 bases from J, leaving 15 bases between. This CDR3 region has 13 residues. The CDR3 DNA sequence: TGTGCCAGCAGTGATACAGGGCAGTTCGGCTACACCTTC. Protein product: CASSDTGQFGYTF.

This sequence joins TRBV7-3 and TRBJ2-3, with TRBD2 matching 8 bases. Per the germline V gene, CDR1 is SGHTA and CDR2 is FQGTGA. CDR3 length equals 16 residues. V lost 1 base, J lost 1 base, and 4 bases stayed unmatched. Here the CDR3 reads CASSLMWTSRTDTQYF. DNA for the CDR3: TGTGCCAGCAGCTTAATGTGGACTAGCCGCACAGATACGCAGTATTTT.

This clone was recorded once. The chain joins TRBV6-1 to TRBJ1-1, with no clear D. CDR3 length: 14 residues. The germline gives CDR1 MNHNS, CDR2 SASEGT. The V end lost 3 bases, the J end lost 5 bases, and 13 bases lay between the germline ends. CDR3 nucleotides: TGTGCCAGCAGTGAGGCCCCCGGGAGAACTGAAGCTTTCTTT. Encoded protein: CASSEAPGRTEAFF.

The rearrangement joins TRBV9 to TRBJ1-1; no definite D call. Trimming took off 0 bases at V and 1 base at J, with 7 bases between the two ends. The germline gives CDR1 SGDLS, CDR2 YYNGEE. The CDR3 sequence is 14 residues long. The CDR3 reads CASSVVPSNTEAFF. CDR3 in DNA: TGTGCCAGCAGCGTAGTTCCCTCGAACACTGAAGCTTTCTTT.

The J gene is TRBJ2-7, the V gene TRBV11-2; D is perhaps TRBD1 (6 bases). Between the trimmed V and J ends, which lost 3 bases and 7 bases, there was a span of 22 bases. The CDR3 has 16 amino acids. Per germline, CDR1 SGHAT and CDR2 FQNNGV. In nucleotides, the CDR3 is TGTGCCAGCAGCTTCACCGGGACATTGGGGGCTTGGGAGCAGTACTTC. Its translation: CASSFTGTLGAWEQYF.

In its sample, this clone was seen a few times. Other nucleotide sequences from this sample produce the same CDR3. The chain joins TRBV18 to TRBJ1-1; possibly TRBD1 for D (5 bases). There are 13 residues in the CDR3. The ends were cut back, 3 bases at V and 0 bases at J, with 5 bases in the middle. Per germline, CDR1 KGHSH and CDR2 LQKENI. As DNA, the CDR3 is TGTGCCAGCTCACCGACAGTGAACACTGAAGCTTTCTTT. It translates to CASSPTVNTEAFF.

This clone was seen a few times. This rearrangement joins TRBV4-3 to TRBJ1-1; possibly TRBD1 for D (5 bases). Deletions cut 3 bases from V and 4 bases from J, with 12 bases between. The germline CDR1 and CDR2 sequences are LGHNA and YSLEER. CDR3 length: 14 residues. The CDR3, as DNA: TGCGCCAGCAGCCATACAGGAAGGGGCACTGAAGCTTTCTTT. Protein product: CASSHTGRGTEAFF.

This clone has just one count. The V and J genes are TRBV10-1 and TRBJ1-1; D remains unclear. Germline values: CDR1 WNHNN, CDR2 SYGVQD (reference sequence). Trimming stripped 4 bases from V and 3 bases from J, with 24 bases between. The CDR3 covers 18 residues. The CDR3 DNA reads as TGCGCCAGCAGTGCCCTAAAAGAAGACGGGGTATCGGACACTGAAGCTTTCTTT. Its translation: CASSALKEDGVSDTEAFF.

The genes are TRBV4-1 and TRBJ2-3; 7 positions match TRBD2. V trimming: 4 bases; J trimming: 1 base; junction bases outside the gene matches: 17. This CDR3 region has 19 residues. Germline V CDR1 and CDR2: MGHRA, YSYEKL. The CDR3 region is CASSPPRTRYLQGTDTQYF. CDR3 DNA: TGCGCCAGCAGCCCGCCCAGGACTAGATATTTGCAGGGCACAGATACGCAGTATTTT.

The V call is TRBV29-1, the J call TRBJ2-3; 7 nucleotides line up with TRBD1. Trimming removed 8 bases from V and 5 bases from J; junction bases left unmatched: 13. CDR1 SQVTM and CDR2 ANQGSEA come from the germline V gene. This CDR3 contains 14 residues. CDR3: CSSAAEGARDTQYF. Written as DNA, the CDR3 is TGCAGCTCCGCCGCCGAGGGGGCGCGAGATACGCAGTATTTT.

The chain links TRBV7-9 to TRBJ1-3, with 10 bases identical to TRBD1. J lost 1 base, V lost 6 bases, and 9 bases had no gene match. This CDR3 region has 17 residues. The germline gives CDR1 SEHNR, CDR2 FQNEAQ (reference sequence). The DNA of the CDR3 is TGTGCCAGCAGAACAGGACAGGGGGGAAGGTCTGGAAACACCATATATTTT. It translates to CASRTGQGGRSGNTIYF.

The chain uses TRBV27 and TRBJ2-1; tentative D call: TRBD2 (5 bases). Trimming removed 6 bases from V and 11 bases from J, with 14 bases in between. The germline CDR1 and CDR2 sequences are MNHEY and SMNVEV (reference sequence). The CDR3 contains 12 residues. CDR3 sequence (DNA): TGTGCCAGCAGAAACCTTAGGGAGAAGCAGTTCTTC. This gives the protein CASRNLREKQFF.

The V call is TRBV5-4, the J call TRBJ2-1; 8 nucleotides align to TRBD2. The CDR3 runs 16 residues. With V trimmed by 6 bases and J by 4 bases, 12 bases remained unmatched. Germline V gene sequence: CDR1 SGHNT, CDR2 YYREEE (reference sequence). The chain's CDR3 is CASTPTAAGGYNEQFF. Written as DNA, the CDR3 is TGTGCCAGCACCCCCACCGCGGCGGGGGGATACAATGAGCAGTTCTTC.

The gene calls are TRBV5-1 and TRBJ2-7, with a possible D match to TRBD1 (6 bases). V shed 1 base and J shed 0 bases, with 11 bases lying between them. CDR3 length equals 15 residues. Looked up from germline, CDR1 is SGHRS and CDR2 is YFSETQ. This CDR3 is CASSLLPDSSYEQYF. CDR3 bases: TGCGCCAGCAGCTTGTTACCGGACAGCTCCTACGAGCAGTACTTC.

V and J are TRBV7-2 and TRBJ2-7; 10 nucleotides line up with TRBD2. Germline CDR1 SGHTA, CDR2 FQGNSA. This CDR3 has 16 residues. V trimming: 1 base; J trimming: 5 bases; junction bases outside the gene matches: 8. CDR3 loop: CASSLGVLAGAHEQYF. In DNA, the CDR3 is TGTGCCAGCAGCTTAGGAGTCCTAGCGGGAGCTCACGAGCAGTACTTC.

The V gene is TRBV5-4, the J gene TRBJ1-1, with 12 bases lining up with TRBD1. The CDR3 contains 16 residues. Germline V lookup: CDR1 SGHNT, CDR2 YYREEE (reference sequence). V shed 3 bases, J shed 5 bases, and the junction held 8 bases outside the gene matches. CDR3 bases: TGTGCCAGCAGCTCGGGGACAGGGGGCATTAGGACTGAAGCTTTCTTT. Its translation is CASSSGTGGIRTEAFF.

The rearrangement uses TRBV5-4 and TRBJ2-7, with D perhaps TRBD2 (6 bases). The CDR3 is 16 residues long. Trimming removed 6 bases from V and 7 bases from J, with 26 bases in between. Germline CDR1 and CDR2: SGHNT and YYREEE (reference sequence). The CDR3 region has the DNA TGTGCCAGCACCCTACGGAGGGCCCTGGGGTCTGAAGAGCAGTACTTC. Its protein is CASTLRRALGSEEQYF.

The V and J genes are TRBV10-3 and TRBJ1-6; no clear D gene. CDR3 length equals 13 residues. Trimming took off 1 base at V and 13 bases at J, with 11 bases between the two ends. Germline-derived CDR1 and CDR2 are ENHRY and SYGVKD. Written as DNA, the CDR3 is TGTGCCATCAGTGAGTTCGTCGGGGAGCCCCTCCACTTT. Translating it yields CAISEFVGEPLHF.

In DNA, the CDR3 is TGTGCCAGCAGCTTGGGGTTAGCGGGAGTTCGGAATGAGCAGTTCTTC. As protein: CASSLGLAGVRNEQFF. The gene calls are TRBV5-4 and TRBJ2-1; TRBD2 matches 9 bases. Looked up from germline, CDR1 is SGHNT and CDR2 is YYREEE (reference sequence). J was trimmed by 7 bases and V by 0 bases; bases with no gene match: 8. This CDR3 contains 16 residues.

J is TRBJ2-7 and V is TRBV7-6; D is perhaps TRBD1 (7 bases). The germline gives CDR1 SGHVS, CDR2 FNYEAQ. V was pared by 4 bases and J by 0 bases, with 22 bases between. CDR3 length equals 18 residues. CDR3 DNA sequence: TGTGCCAGCAGCTCTCAGGCAGGGGGGCCTCAGAGCTCCTACGAGCAGTACTTC. It yields the protein CASSSQAGGPQSSYEQYF.

The genes are TRBV7-9 and TRBJ1-4; D is unresolved. Germline-derived CDR1 and CDR2 are SEHNR and FQNEAQ (reference sequence). V shed 2 bases and J shed 1 base, with 2 bases lying between them. CDR3 length equals 13 residues. The DNA of the CDR3 is TGTGCCAGCAGCTTACTAACTAATGAAAAACTGTTTTTT. This sequence encodes CASSLLTNEKLFF.

The chain has TRBV5-1 and TRBJ2-1; 11 bases agree with TRBD2. This CDR3 comprises 16 residues. V lost 0 bases to trimming and J lost 7 bases; unmatched junction nucleotides: 6. Germline V gene lookup returns CDR1 SGHRS and CDR2 YFSETQ. CDR3 sequence (DNA): TGCGCCAGCAGCTTGGGTGCTAGCGGGGGGCAGAATGAGCAGTTCTTC. Its protein product is CASSLGASGGQNEQFF. Drawing the rest from reference TRBV5-1 and TRBJ2-1, the complete variable domain is KAGVTQTPRYLIKTRGQQVTLSCSPISGHRSVSWYQQTPGQGLQFLFEYFSETQRNKGNFPGRFSGRQFSNSRSEMNVSTLELGDSALYLCASSLGASGGQNEQFFGPGTRLTVL.

This chain connects TRBV6-1 to TRBJ1-2, with 9 bases identical to TRBD1. Trimming removed 6 bases from V and 5 bases from J; junction bases left unmatched: 7. CDR3 length: 14 residues. CDR1 is MNHNS and CDR2 is SASEGT in the germline V gene. CDR3 bases: TGTGCCAGCAGACCGGGACAGGGAGGATATGGCTACACCTTC. Protein: CASRPGQGGYGYTF.

The chain employs TRBV27 and TRBJ2-1; weak D call: TRBD1 (5 bases). This CDR3 has 13 amino acids. Germline V gene data show CDR1 as MNHEY and CDR2 as SMNVEV (reference sequence). With 5 bases removed from V and 10 bases from J, the gap between germline ends came to 15 bases. The CDR3 reads CASSRRQPPEQFF. The CDR3 bases are TGTGCCAGCAGTAGACGACAGCCCCCAGAGCAGTTCTTC.

The chain uses TRBV7-2 and TRBJ1-1, with D perhaps TRBD1 (6 bases). The germline V gene has CDR1 SGHTA and CDR2 FQGNSA. There are 16 residues in the CDR3. Trimming took off 4 bases at V and 3 bases at J, with 18 bases between the two ends. The CDR3 protein is CASSSTIRGADTEAFF. The CDR3 DNA sequence: TGTGCCAGCAGCTCAACGATCAGGGGTGCGGACACTGAAGCTTTCTTT.

J is TRBJ1-1 and V is TRBV5-1, with 8 bases fitting TRBD1. The trim removed 3 bases at V and 2 bases at J, leaving 6 bases unmatched. The germline gives CDR1 SGHRS, CDR2 YFSETQ. The CDR3 has 15 amino acids. The CDR3 DNA reads as TGCGCCAGCAGCTCGTGGACAGGGAGTAACACTGAAGCTTTCTTT. Translating it yields CASSSWTGSNTEAFF. The full variable domain, completed using reference TRBV5-1 and TRBJ1-1, is KAGVTQTPRYLIKTRGQQVTLSCSPISGHRSVSWYQQTPGQGLQFLFEYFSETQRNKGNFPGRFSGRQFSNSRSEMNVSTLELGDSALYLCASSSWTGSNTEAFFGQGTRLTVV.

Written as DNA, the CDR3 is TGTGCCAGCATGGGAAGGGGCGTTTGGGACTATGGCTACACCTTC. It translates to CASMGRGVWDYGYTF. The chain combines TRBV2 with TRBJ1-2; the D gene is possibly TRBD1 (5 bases). CDR3 length: 15 residues. Germline CDR1 SNHLY, CDR2 FYNNEI. V was trimmed by 7 bases and J by 3 bases, leaving 18 bases between them. Full variable domain (rest looked up from reference TRBV2 and TRBJ1-2): EPEVTQTPSHQVTQMGQEVILRCVPISNHLYFYWYRQILGQKVEFLVSFYNNEISEKSEIFDDQFSVERPDGSNFTLKIRSTKLEDSAMYFCASMGRGVWDYGYTFGSGTRLTVV.